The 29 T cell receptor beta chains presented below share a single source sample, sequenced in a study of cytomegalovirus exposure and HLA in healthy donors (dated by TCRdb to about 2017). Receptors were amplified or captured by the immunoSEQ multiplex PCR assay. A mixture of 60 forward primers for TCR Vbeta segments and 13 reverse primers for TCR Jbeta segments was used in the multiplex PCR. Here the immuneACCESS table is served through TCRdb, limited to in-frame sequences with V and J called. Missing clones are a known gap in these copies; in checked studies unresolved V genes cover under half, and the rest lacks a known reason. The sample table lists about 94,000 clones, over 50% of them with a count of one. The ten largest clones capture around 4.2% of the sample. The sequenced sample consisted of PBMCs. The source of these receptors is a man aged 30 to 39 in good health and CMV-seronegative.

CDR3 DNA: TGCGCCAGCAGCCAAGCAGTCCGGGGTGGGGCCAACGTCCTGACTTTC. Protein: CASSQAVRGGANVLTF. This sequence joins TRBV4-3 and TRBJ2-6, with TRBD2 as a possible D gene (5 bases). This CDR3 is 16 amino acids long. Germline V gene data show CDR1 as LGHNA and CDR2 as YSLEER. V lost 1 base to trimming and J lost 3 bases, with 10 bases between them.

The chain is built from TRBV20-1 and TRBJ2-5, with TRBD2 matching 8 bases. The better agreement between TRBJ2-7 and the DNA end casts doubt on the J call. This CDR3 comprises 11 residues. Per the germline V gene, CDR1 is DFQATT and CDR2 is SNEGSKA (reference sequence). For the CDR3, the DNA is TGCAGCGCATTTCGGGGGGGCGAGCAGTACTTC. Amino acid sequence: CSAFRGGEQYF.

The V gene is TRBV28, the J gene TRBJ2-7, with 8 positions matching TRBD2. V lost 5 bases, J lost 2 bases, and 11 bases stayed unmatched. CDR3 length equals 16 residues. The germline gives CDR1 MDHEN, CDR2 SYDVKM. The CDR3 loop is CASSRAGTSATYEQYF. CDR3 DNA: TGTGCCAGCAGTAGAGCCGGGACTAGTGCTACCTACGAGCAGTACTTC.

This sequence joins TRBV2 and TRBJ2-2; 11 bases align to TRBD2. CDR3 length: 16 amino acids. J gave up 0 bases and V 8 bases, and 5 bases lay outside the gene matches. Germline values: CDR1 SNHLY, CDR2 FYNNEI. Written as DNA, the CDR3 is TGTGCCAGCGGGCTAGCGGGAGGACCGAACACCGGGGAGCTGTTTTTT. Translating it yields CASGLAGGPNTGELFF.

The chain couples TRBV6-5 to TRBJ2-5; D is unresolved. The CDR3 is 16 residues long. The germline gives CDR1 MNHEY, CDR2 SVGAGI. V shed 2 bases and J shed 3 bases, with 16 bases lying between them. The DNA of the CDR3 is TGTGCCAGCAGTTACCACGACATCAGCTGGGAAGAGACCCAGTACTTC. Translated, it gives CASSYHDISWEETQYF.

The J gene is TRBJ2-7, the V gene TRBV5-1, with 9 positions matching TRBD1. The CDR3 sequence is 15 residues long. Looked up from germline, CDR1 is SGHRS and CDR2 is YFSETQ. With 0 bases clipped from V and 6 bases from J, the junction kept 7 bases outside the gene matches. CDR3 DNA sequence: TGCGCCAGCAGCTTGGAGGGACAGGGTCTCTCCGAGCAGTACTTC. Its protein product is CASSLEGQGLSEQYF.

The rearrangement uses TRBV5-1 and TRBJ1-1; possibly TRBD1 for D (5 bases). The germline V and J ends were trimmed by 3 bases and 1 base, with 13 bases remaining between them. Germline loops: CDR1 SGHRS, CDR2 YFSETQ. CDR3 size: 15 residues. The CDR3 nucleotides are TGCGCCAGCAGCTGGAAGACAGAAGAGAACACTGAAGCTTTCTTT. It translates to CASSWKTEENTEAFF.

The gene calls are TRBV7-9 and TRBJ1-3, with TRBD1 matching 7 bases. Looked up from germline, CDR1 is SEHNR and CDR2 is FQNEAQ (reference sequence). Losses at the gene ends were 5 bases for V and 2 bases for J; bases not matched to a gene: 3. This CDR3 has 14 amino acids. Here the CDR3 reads CASSTTGAGNTIYF. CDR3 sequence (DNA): TGTGCCAGCAGCACCACAGGGGCTGGAAACACCATATATTTT. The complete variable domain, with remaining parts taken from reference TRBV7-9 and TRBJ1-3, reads DTGVSQNPRHKITKRGQNVTFRCDPISEHNRLYWYRQTLGQGPEFLTYFQNEAQLEKSRLLSDRFSAERPKGSFSTLEIQRTEQGDSAMYLCASSTTGAGNTIYFGEGSWLTVV.

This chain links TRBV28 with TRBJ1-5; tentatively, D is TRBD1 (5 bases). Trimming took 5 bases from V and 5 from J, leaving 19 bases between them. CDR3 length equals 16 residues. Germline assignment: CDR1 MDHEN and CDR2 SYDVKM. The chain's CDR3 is CASSPPVGARHQPQHF. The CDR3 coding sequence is TGTGCCAGCAGTCCCCCGGTAGGGGCGAGGCATCAGCCCCAGCATTTT.

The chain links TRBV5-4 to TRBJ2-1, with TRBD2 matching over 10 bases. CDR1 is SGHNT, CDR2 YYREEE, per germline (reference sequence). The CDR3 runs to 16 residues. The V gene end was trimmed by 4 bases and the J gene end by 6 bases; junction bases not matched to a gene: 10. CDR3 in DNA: TGTGCCAGCAGCCCCGGTGGGGCTAGCGGGAGCAATGAGCAGTTCTTC. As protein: CASSPGGASGSNEQFF.

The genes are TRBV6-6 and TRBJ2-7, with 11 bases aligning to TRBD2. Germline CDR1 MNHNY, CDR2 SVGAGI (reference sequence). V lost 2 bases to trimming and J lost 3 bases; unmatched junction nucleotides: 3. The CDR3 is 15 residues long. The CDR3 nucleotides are TGTGCCAGCAGTTACCCCGGGACTAGCGGCTACGAGCAGTACTTC. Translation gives CASSYPGTSGYEQYF.

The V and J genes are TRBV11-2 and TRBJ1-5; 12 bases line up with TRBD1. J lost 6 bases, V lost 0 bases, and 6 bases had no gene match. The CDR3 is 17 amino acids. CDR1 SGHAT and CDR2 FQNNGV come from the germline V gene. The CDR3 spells CASSLDPGTGGFQPQHF. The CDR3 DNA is TGTGCCAGCAGCTTAGATCCCGGGACAGGGGGCTTTCAGCCCCAGCATTTT.

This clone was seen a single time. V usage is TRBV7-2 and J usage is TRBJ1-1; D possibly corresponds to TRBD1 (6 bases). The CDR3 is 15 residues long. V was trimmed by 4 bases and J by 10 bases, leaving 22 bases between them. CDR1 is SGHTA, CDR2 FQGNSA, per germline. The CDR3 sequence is CASSYLVGHTRGAFF. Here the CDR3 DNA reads TGTGCCAGCAGCTACCTGGTGGGACACACGAGGGGAGCTTTCTTT.

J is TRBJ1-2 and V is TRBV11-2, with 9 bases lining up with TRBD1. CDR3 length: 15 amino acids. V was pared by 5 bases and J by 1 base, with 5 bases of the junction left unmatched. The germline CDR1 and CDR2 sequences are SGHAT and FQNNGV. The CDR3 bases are TGTGCCAGCAGCGTCGGGACAGGGTTTAACTATGGCTACACCTTC. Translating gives CASSVGTGFNYGYTF.

This CDR3 reads CASSLTQQRLDGYTF. The CDR3 DNA is TGTGCCAGCAGTTTAACCCAGCAAAGACTCGATGGCTACACCTTC. The V and J genes are TRBV27 and TRBJ1-2; D gene ambiguous. Trimming removed 2 bases at V and 6 bases at J, with 16 bases between. The germline CDR1 and CDR2 sequences are MNHEY and SMNVEV (reference sequence). The CDR3 has 15 amino acids.

The CDR3: CASSHIAGAQETQYF. CDR3 nucleotide sequence: TGCGCCAGCAGCCACATAGCGGGGGCTCAAGAGACCCAGTACTTC. This chain links TRBV4-1 with TRBJ2-5; TRBD2 matches at 9 bases. Germline-derived CDR1 and CDR2 are MGHRA and YSYEKL. Trimming took 3 bases from V and 2 from J; bases not matched to a gene: 4. The CDR3 is 15 amino acids.

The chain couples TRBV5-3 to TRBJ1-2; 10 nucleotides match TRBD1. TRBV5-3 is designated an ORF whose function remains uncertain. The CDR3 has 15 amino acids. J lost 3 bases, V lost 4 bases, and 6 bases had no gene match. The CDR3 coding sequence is TGTGCCAGAAGCGTCCGACAGGGGGCGTACTATGGCTACACCTTC. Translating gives CARSVRQGAYYGYTF.

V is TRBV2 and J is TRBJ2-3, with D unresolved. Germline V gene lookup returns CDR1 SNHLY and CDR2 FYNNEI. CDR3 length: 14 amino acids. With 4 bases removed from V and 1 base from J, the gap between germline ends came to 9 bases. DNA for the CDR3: TGTGCCAGCAGTGTTTGGGCGCGCACAGATACGCAGTATTTT. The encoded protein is CASSVWARTDTQYF. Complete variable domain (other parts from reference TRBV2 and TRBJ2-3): EPEVTQTPSHQVTQMGQEVILRCVPISNHLYFYWYRQILGQKVEFLVSFYNNEISEKSEIFDDQFSVERPDGSNFTLKIRSTKLEDSAMYFCASSVWARTDTQYFGPGTRLTVL.

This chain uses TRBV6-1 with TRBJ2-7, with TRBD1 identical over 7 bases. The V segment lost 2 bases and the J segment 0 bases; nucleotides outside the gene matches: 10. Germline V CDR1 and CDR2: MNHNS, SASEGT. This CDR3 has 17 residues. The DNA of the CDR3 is TGTGCCAGCAGTGAACAGAGTCTGGGGACAGTCTCCTACGAGCAGTACTTC. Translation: CASSEQSLGTVSYEQYF.

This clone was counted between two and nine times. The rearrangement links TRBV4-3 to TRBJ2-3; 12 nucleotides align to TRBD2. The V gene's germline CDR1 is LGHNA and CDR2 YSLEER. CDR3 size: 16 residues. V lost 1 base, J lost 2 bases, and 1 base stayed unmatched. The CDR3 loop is CASSQASGGATDTQYF. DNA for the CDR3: TGCGCCAGCAGCCAAGCTAGCGGGGGGGCCACAGATACGCAGTATTTT.

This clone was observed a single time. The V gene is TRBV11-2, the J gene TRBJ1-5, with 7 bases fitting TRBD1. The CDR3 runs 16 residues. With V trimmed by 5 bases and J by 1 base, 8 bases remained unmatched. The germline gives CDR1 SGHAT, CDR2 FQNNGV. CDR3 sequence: CASSPEGAVSNQPQHF. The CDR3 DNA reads TGTGCCAGCAGCCCAGAGGGGGCTGTAAGCAATCAGCCCCAGCATTTT.

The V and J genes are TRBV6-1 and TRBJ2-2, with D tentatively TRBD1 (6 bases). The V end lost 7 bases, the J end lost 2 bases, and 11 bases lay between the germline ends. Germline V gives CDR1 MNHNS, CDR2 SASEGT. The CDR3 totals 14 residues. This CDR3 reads CASTRQVNTGELFF. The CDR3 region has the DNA TGTGCCAGCACCAGACAGGTTAACACCGGGGAGCTGTTTTTT.

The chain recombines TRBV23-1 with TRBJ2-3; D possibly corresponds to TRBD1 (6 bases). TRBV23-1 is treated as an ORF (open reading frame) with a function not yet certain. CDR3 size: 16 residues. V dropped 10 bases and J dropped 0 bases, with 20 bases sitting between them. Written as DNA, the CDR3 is TGCGCCATTACCGAGGGACACCCTCTTAGCACAGATACGCAGTATTTT. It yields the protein CAITEGHPLSTDTQYF.

CDR3 protein: CASSSPTDGGAQHF. The DNA of the CDR3 is TGTGCCAGCAGCTCGCCGACAGACGGTGGAGCCCAGCATTTT. This chain links TRBV7-9 with TRBJ1-5; a weak D match, TRBD1 (5 bases). From germline, CDR1 is SEHNR and CDR2 FQNEAQ (reference sequence). V lost 4 bases and J 11 bases, leaving 18 bases between the germline ends. The length of the CDR3 is 14 residues.

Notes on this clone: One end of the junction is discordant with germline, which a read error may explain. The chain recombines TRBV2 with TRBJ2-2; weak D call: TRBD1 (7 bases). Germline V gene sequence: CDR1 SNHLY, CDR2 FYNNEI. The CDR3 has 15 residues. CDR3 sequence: CASRWGAGGTGELFF. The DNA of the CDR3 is TGTGCTAGCAGGTGGGGGGCAGGGGGGACCGGGGAGCTGTTTTTT.

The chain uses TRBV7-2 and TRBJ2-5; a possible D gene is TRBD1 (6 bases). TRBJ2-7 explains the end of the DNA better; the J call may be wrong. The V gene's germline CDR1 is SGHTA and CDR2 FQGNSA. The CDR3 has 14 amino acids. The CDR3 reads CASSSTGTYYEQYF. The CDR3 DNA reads TGTGCCAGCAGCTCGACCGGGACATATTACGAGCAGTACTTC.

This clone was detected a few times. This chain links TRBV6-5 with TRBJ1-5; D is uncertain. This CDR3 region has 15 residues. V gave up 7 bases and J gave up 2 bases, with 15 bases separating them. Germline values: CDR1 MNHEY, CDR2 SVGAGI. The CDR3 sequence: CASTNRVPGNQPQHF. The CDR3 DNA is TGTGCCAGCACCAACCGGGTCCCGGGCAATCAGCCCCAGCATTTT.

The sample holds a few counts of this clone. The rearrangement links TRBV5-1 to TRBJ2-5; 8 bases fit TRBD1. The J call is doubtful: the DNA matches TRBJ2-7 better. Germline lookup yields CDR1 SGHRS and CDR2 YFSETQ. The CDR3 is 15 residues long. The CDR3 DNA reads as TGCGCCAGCAGAGGGACAGGCCTGAGCTCCTACGAGCAGTACTTC. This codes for CASRGTGLSSYEQYF.

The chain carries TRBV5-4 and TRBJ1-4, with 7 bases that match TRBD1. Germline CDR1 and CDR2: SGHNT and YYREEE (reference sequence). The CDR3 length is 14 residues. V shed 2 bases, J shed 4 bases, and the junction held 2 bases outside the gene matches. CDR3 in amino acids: CASSLQGHNEKLFF. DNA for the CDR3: TGTGCCAGCAGCTTACAGGGGCATAATGAAAAACTGTTTTTT. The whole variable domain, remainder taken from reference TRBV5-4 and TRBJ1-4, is ETGVTQSPTHLIKTRGQQVTLRCSSQSGHNTVSWYQQALGQGPQFIFQYYREEENGRGNFPPRFSGLQFPNYSSELNVNALELDDSALYLCASSLQGHNEKLFFGSGTQLSVL.